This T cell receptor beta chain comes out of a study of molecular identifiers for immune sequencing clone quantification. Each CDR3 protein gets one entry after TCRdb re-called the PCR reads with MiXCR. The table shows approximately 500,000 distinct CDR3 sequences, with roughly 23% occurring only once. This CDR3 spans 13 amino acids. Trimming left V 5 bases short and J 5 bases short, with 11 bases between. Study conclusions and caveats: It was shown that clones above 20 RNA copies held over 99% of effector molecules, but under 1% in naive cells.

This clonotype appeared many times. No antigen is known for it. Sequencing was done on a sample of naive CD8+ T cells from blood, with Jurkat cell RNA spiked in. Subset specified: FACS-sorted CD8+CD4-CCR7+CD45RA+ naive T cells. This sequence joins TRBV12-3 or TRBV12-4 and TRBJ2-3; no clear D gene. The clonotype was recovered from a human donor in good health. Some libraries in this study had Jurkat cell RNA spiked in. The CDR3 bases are TGTGCCAGCAGTCCCCGAGATCTAGATACGCAGTATTTT. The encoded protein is CASSPRDLDTQYF.